This TCR beta chain stems from a study of T-cell reconstitution after alpha-beta-depleted transplantation in children (dated by TCRdb to between 2015 and 2016). A note on the overall study: Using TCR repertoire profiling, the study followed T-cell immune reconstitution in a quantitative way in children after TCRalphabeta/CD19-depleted allogeneic hematopoietic cell transplantation.

Details on this clonotype: No cognate antigen has been identified for it. No much larger clone exists at a distance of one base, and base qualities are not known.

Library preparation employed PCR. Sequenced on an Illumina HiSeq 2500. To normalize quantification of the TCRbeta repertoire, the TCR libraries were built with molecular barcoding that relied on unique molecular identifiers. The public reads were reanalyzed by TCRdb: fastp trimming at Q25, MiXCR alignment, in-frame beta chains only. CDR3 protein duplicates are merged, each entry listing the most common genes and DNA. This sample gives 600,000 to 700,000 distinct CDR3 sequences in total; 15% to 20% of them show up just once. The top ten clonotypes cover 0.9% to 1.2% of the sample. Measured from the cysteine to the phenylalanine, the CDR3 is 17 residues long. The sequence is cut down to CDR3 DNA, 51 bases in frame from base 1. In the germline V gene, CDR1 corresponds to MNHNS and CDR2 to SASEGT. For this chain, trimming is 6 bases at the V end and 5 bases at the J end, and the number of junction bases without a gene match is 10.

The source material was PBMCs from the stem cell graft donor, sampled from the stem cell graft. This TCR was recovered from a human donor who donated a stem cell graft to a child with acute myeloid leukemia. Recombination joined TRBV6-1 with TRBJ2-1; a stretch of 13 junction bases matches TRBD2. For the CDR3, the sequence is CASSGTSGVLSHNEQFF. In nucleotide form, the sequence is TGTGCCAGCAGCGGGACTAGCGGGGTCCTAAGCCACAATGAGCAGTTCTTC.